This T cell receptor beta chain is from a study of identical twins (dated by TCRdb to the mid-2010s). At the level of the whole study: TCR alpha and beta repertoires from monozygotic twins, unrelated adults of various ages and cord blood were deep-sequenced to test whether fetal clonotypes persist. To rule out contamination, the twin experiments were replicated at different times with different library preparation protocols.

General findings and caveats noted by the study authors: Fewer insertions were carried by abundant cord blood beta clonotypes; a weaker similar trend was observed in young adult naive repertoires, while no such trend was observed in memory repertoires. A weaker excess of twin sharing was found in beta out-of-frame sequences because the signal-to-noise ratio was lowered by fewer shared sequences. Invariant T cells such as MAIT and iNKT could partly confound zero-insertion analyses, although diverse VJ usage argued against such confounding for most clonotypes. Compared with coincidental sharing between unrelated individuals, out-of-frame TCR alpha sequences shared between twins showed an excess of sequences with low generation probability. Out-of-frame TCR alpha sharing in monozygotic twins was systematically underestimated by recombination models, whereas sharing between unrelated individuals was in agreement with the recombination models. Conclusions relied on cross-sectional statistical analysis, since the same donors could not be followed over many years.

The library was built by means of 5' RACE. Instrument on record: Illumina HiSeq 2000. A universal primer binding site was introduced by template switching, and a unique molecular identifier was present in the final cDNA, enabling accurate counting of TCR cDNA molecules. Specific primers in the conserved constant-segment region were used to synthesize first-strand cDNA for the TCR alpha and beta chains. To control for contamination, each cDNA library was double barcoded with a SMART-Mk sample barcode plus Illumina barcodes. TruSeq adapter sequences along with Illumina sample barcodes were introduced in two successive PCR steps. TCR alpha and beta cDNA libraries were sequenced on the Illumina HiSeq platform with custom primers. Per the source publication's procedure: MiGEC processed the raw reads to extract unique molecular identifiers, while MiXCR was used to determine the CDR3 positions. For each individual, recombination models were inferred using an EM algorithm with the repgenHMM and IGoR tools. The tcR package in R was used for shared clonotype analysis, with sharing normalized by the product of cloneset sizes. To study raw recombination free of thymic and clonal selection effects, out-of-frame nonproductive sequences were analyzed. In-frame beta chains were kept once TCRdb had trimmed the public reads at Q25 with fastp and called clones with MiXCR. One record per CDR3 amino acid sequence lists the most common genes and DNA. The V and J calls shown here were made by TCRdb, not taken from the authors' results. A total of about 530,000 distinct CDR3 sequences appear in this sample, around 22% of them only once. Clones ranked in the top ten supply 0.48% of the sample.

Every donor in the study was a healthy Caucasian. The twin cohort consisted of three pairs of female monozygotic twins, all aged about 18 to 29 years. CD4+ and CD8+ T cell populations were isolated with positive isolation kits from Invitrogen. Spanning cysteine to phenylalanine, the CDR3 consists of 14 amino acids. The entry retains the CDR3 DNA only, 42 bases that are in frame from base 1. CDR1 and CDR2, looked up from the germline V gene, are SGHRS and YFSETQ. After removal of 2 bases from V and 2 bases from J, the junction retains 4 bases not matched to a gene. About this clonotype: Its antigen target is currently unknown. A much larger clone differs from this one at a single base, so this may be a read error.

These sequences were also reported in another study, on yellow fever vaccine responses in identical twins. That second publication adds: According to the authors, in identical twins the way T cells responded to vaccination appeared partly convergent and partly personalized. In the study, vaccine-responding T cell clones were precisely tracked in identical twins.

The source of this sequence is a woman aged 18-29 years in good health. Sequenced input: CD4+ T cells sorted from blood. The sequence joins TRBV5-1 to TRBJ2-7, with 7 middle bases fitting TRBD1. The bases read TGCGCCAGCAGCTTAGGACAGGTGGCCTACGAGCAGTACTTC. Its protein product is CASSLGQVAYEQYF.